A selection of T cell receptor beta chains follows, all from one sample in a study of blood T cell repertoires in COVID-19. Clones were read by immunoSEQ multiplex PCR, and TCRdb kept only the in-frame ones, dropping some. The sample consists of around 370,000 clones, 88% of them appearing once. The sequencing input was peripheral blood. The receptors here all came from a woman in her seventies with COVID-19, enrolled during active disease. Both conserved end residues are part of each CDR3. Fields, in order: J gene, V gene, clone size, D gene, CDR3 protein, CDR3 DNA. A D gene is named only where the DNA matches it firmly. Not all rows give a size; the values are once, few, many and, for expanded clones, a class.

TRBJ1-1,TRBV29-1,few,TRBD1,CSVIGTGGNWNTEAFF,TGCAGCGTCATCGGGACAGGGGGCAATTGGAACACTGAAGCTTTCTTT
TRBJ1-4,TRBV29-1,once,TRBD1,CSVLWTGGNEKLFF,TGCAGCGTTCTCTGGACAGGGGGTAATGAAAAACTGTTTTTT
TRBJ1-1,TRBV6-5,.,.,CASSYSLRGATEAFF,TGTGCCAGCAGTTACTCACTGCGGGGGGCCACTGAAGCTTTCTTT
TRBJ2-5,TRBV28,.,TRBD1,CASILSGQVGETQYF,TGTGCCAGCATCCTGTCGGGACAGGTGGGAGAGACCCAGTACTTC
TRBJ2-3,TRBV9,.,.,CASSGGTSTDTQYF,TGTGCCAGCAGCGGGGGGACTAGCACAGATACGCAGTATTTT
TRBJ2-1,TRBV27,.,TRBD1,CASSLVQGANEQFF,TGTGCCAGCAGTTTGGTGCAGGGGGCCAATGAGCAGTTCTTC
TRBJ1-2,TRBV5-6,.,TRBD1,CASSLEDRGPYGYTF,TGTGCCAGCAGCTTGGAGGACAGGGGGCCCTATGGCTACACCTTC
TRBJ2-1,TRBV7-9,.,TRBD2,CATKTSGGLSYNEQFF,TGTGCCACAAAGACTAGCGGGGGCCTTTCCTACAATGAGCAGTTCTTC
TRBJ2-5,TRBV30,.,TRBD2,CAWNHLTSGGETQYF,TGTGCCTGGAATCATCTGACTAGCGGAGGGGAGACCCAGTACTTC
TRBJ2-1,TRBV29-1,once,TRBD2,CSVSGGSSYNEQFF,TGCAGCGTTTCGGGGGGGAGCTCCTACAATGAGCAGTTCTTC
TRBJ2-1,TRBV5-1,.,.,CASSLDRVGNNEQFF,TGCGCCAGCAGCTTGGACAGGGTAGGCAACAATGAGCAGTTCTTC
TRBJ1-4,TRBV29-1,few,TRBD1,CSVTQGVNEKLFF,TGCAGCGTGACGCAGGGGGTTAATGAAAAACTGTTTTTT
TRBJ1-4,TRBV7-9,.,.,CASSLNDRFTEKLFF,TGTGCCAGCAGCCTCAACGACAGGTTTACAGAAAAACTGTTTTTT
TRBJ2-3,TRBV28,.,TRBD2,CASSLNPSGGVTDTQYF,TGTGCCAGCAGTTTAAATCCTAGCGGGGGAGTCACAGATACGCAGTATTTT
TRBJ1-1,TRBV10-2,.,.,CASGGVDSPEAFF,TGCGCCAGCGGAGGCGTAGATTCTCCTGAAGCTTTCTTT
TRBJ1-2,TRBV4-3,.,TRBD1,CASSQEPAGGNYGYTF,TGCGCCAGCAGCCAAGAACCGGCAGGGGGCAACTATGGCTACACCTTC
TRBJ1-3,TRBV6-6,.,TRBD1,CASSPTGMGGNTIYF,TGTGCCAGCAGCCCGACAGGGATGGGTGGAAACACCATATATTTT
TRBJ2-1,TRBV13,.,TRBD2,CASSLQASGGYNEQFF,TGTGCCAGCAGCTTACAAGCTAGCGGGGGTTACAATGAGCAGTTCTTC
TRBJ1-5,TRBV5-5,.,TRBD1,CASSLGGTGVQPQHF,TGTGCCAGCAGCTTGGGTGGGACAGGGGTTCAGCCCCAGCATTTT
TRBJ1-1,TRBV5-4,.,.,CASSLPGVNTEAFF,TGTGCCAGCAGCTTACCAGGGGTTAACACTGAAGCTTTCTTT
TRBJ1-2,TRBV24-1,.,TRBD1,CATSDPGTGDSGYTF,TGTGCCACCAGTGATCCCGGGACAGGGGATAGTGGCTACACCTTC
TRBJ2-3,TRBV9,.,TRBD1,CASSGDRSTDTQYF,TGTGCCAGCAGCGGGGACAGAAGCACAGATACGCAGTATTTT
TRBJ2-1,TRBV6-5,.,.,CASYGGTAYNEQFF,TGTGCCAGCTACGGCGGGACAGCTTACAATGAGCAGTTCTTC
TRBJ1-1,TRBV4-1,.,TRBD1,CASSHAGPGWTGKGTNTEAFF,TGCGCCAGCAGCCATGCCGGCCCGGGATGGACAGGGAAGGGGACGAACACTGAAGCTTTCTTT
TRBJ2-5,TRBV4-2,.,TRBD2,CASSPTLSASGGETQYF,TGTGCCAGCAGCCCTACCCTGAGTGCTAGCGGGGGTGAGACCCAGTACTTC
TRBJ2-5,TRBV5-4,.,TRBD2,CASSLGLAGGQETQYF,TGTGCCAGCAGCTTAGGACTAGCGGGGGGGCAAGAGACCCAGTACTTC
TRBJ2-2,TRBV6-5,.,TRBD2,CASRRTSGSTGELFF,TGTGCCAGCAGGAGAACTAGCGGCTCCACCGGGGAGCTGTTTTTT
TRBJ2-7,TRBV18,.,TRBD1,CASSRTGSSYEQYF,TGTGCCAGCTCGAGGACAGGCAGCTCCTACGAGCAGTACTTC
TRBJ1-3,TRBV4-2,.,.,CASSQDQGAGNTIYF,TGTGCCAGCAGCCAAGATCAGGGTGCTGGAAACACCATATATTTT
TRBJ1-4,TRBV6-2/TRBV6-3,.,TRBD1,CASSYRGLTNEKLFF,TGTGCCAGCAGTTACAGGGGGCTTACTAATGAAAAACTGTTTTTT
TRBJ2-3,TRBV28,.,.,CASSSRAGKSTDTQYF,TGTGCCAGCAGTTCACGAGCGGGCAAGAGCACAGATACGCAGTATTTT
TRBJ2-2,TRBV30,.,TRBD2,CAWSTRTSGGGELFF,TGTGCCTGGAGTACGAGGACTAGCGGGGGTGGGGAGCTGTTTTTT
TRBJ1-2,TRBV7-9,.,TRBD1,CASSLGTGDGYTF,TGTGCCAGCAGCTTAGGGACAGGGGACGGCTACACCTTC
TRBJ2-1,TRBV19,.,.,CASTHGGVYNEQFF,TGTGCCAGTACCCACGGAGGAGTCTACAATGAGCAGTTCTTC
TRBJ1-2,TRBV6-2/TRBV6-3,once,TRBD1,CASSYGQVYGYTF,TGTGCCAGCAGTTATGGACAGGTCTATGGCTACACCTTC
TRBJ1-1,TRBV18,.,.,CASSLLRGGNTEAFF,TGTGCCAGCTCACTTCTTCGGGGGGGAAACACTGAAGCTTTCTTT
TRBJ2-7,TRBV9,.,TRBD2,CASSREGEQYF,TGTGCCAGCAGCCGGGAGGGCGAGCAGTACTTC
TRBJ2-3,TRBV2,.,.,CASSERTDTQYF,TGTGCCAGCAGCGAGAGGACAGATACGCAGTATTTT
TRBJ1-2,TRBV5-1,.,TRBD1,CASSPGDRVNYGYTF,TGCGCCAGCAGCCCGGGAGACAGGGTTAACTATGGCTACACCTTC
TRBJ2-5,TRBV10-3,once,TRBD2,CAINGQLGGETQYF,TGTGCCATCAACGGACAACTCGGGGGGGAGACCCAGTACTTC
TRBJ1-6,TRBV27,.,.,CASGLSTAYNSPLHF,TGTGCCAGCGGGCTATCGACAGCCTATAATTCACCCCTCCACTTT
TRBJ2-3,TRBV27,.,TRBD2,CASMGWVAGAFNTDTQYF,TGTGCCAGCATGGGGTGGGTAGCGGGGGCATTTAACACAGATACGCAGTATTTT
TRBJ2-7,TRBV2,once,.,CASSPPGSYEQYF,TGTGCCAGCAGTCCCCCCGGCTCCTACGAGCAGTACTTC
TRBJ2-5,TRBV18,.,.,CASSPRGGISETQYF,TGTGCCAGCTCACCACGTGGGGGCATCAGCGAGACCCAGTACTTC
TRBJ1-2,TRBV2,.,.,CASSETTSTMGYTF,TGTGCCAGCAGTGAAACAACTAGCACAATGGGCTACACCTTC
TRBJ1-2,TRBV19,.,.,CASRRESNYGYTF,TGTGCCAGCCGCAGGGAATCAAACTATGGCTACACCTTC
TRBJ1-1,TRBV18,.,TRBD1,CASSGTANTEAFF,TGTGCCAGCTCCGGGACAGCGAACACTGAAGCTTTCTTT
TRBJ2-3,TRBV7-2,.,TRBD1,CASSLVAGGPDTQYF,TGTGCCAGCAGCTTAGTGGCAGGGGGCCCAGATACGCAGTATTTT
TRBJ1-5,TRBV6-6,.,.,CASREDQDQPQHF,TGTGCCAGCAGGGAGGATCAGGATCAGCCCCAGCATTTT
TRBJ2-1,TRBV6-4,.,.,CASSDYGSDEQFF,TGTGCCAGCAGTGACTACGGCAGCGATGAGCAGTTCTTC
TRBJ1-1,TRBV4-1,.,TRBD1,CASSQAWDRGRNTEAFF,TGCGCCAGCAGCCAAGCGTGGGACAGGGGACGTAACACTGAAGCTTTCTTT
TRBJ1-2,TRBV6-1,.,.,CASSEGVVLPYGYTF,TGTGCCAGCAGTGAAGGCGTGGTGCTACCCTATGGCTACACCTTC
TRBJ1-6,TRBV29-1,once,.,CSVEGRVLYSPLHF,TGCAGCGTTGAAGGCCGGGTTTTGTATTCACCCCTCCACTTT
TRBJ2-7,TRBV2,.,.,CASSVGTGSLRKSEQYF,TGTGCCAGCAGTGTCGGAACAGGCTCCTTGAGAAAATCGGAGCAGTACTTC
TRBJ2-5,TRBV3-1/TRBV3-2,.,TRBD2,CASIPLVFREAEETQYF,TGTGCCAGCATACCCCTAGTTTTTCGGGAGGCCGAAGAGACCCAGTACTTC
TRBJ2-5,TRBV5-1,.,.,CASSLAPVTAQETQYF,TGCGCCAGCAGCTTGGCCCCCGTTACTGCCCAAGAGACCCAGTACTTC